This is a list of T cell receptor beta chains from one sample in a study of cytomegalovirus exposure and HLA in healthy donors. Some clones are missing from TCRdb's copy, which holds only in-frame ones; the method was immunoSEQ multiplex PCR. This listing includes 150,000 to 200,000 clones. Specimen: PBMCs. The receptors come from a man under 40 in good health and CMV-seronegative. The CDR3 runs from the conserved cysteine through the conserved F or W.

j_gene: TRBJ2-1; v_gene: TRBV7-3; CDR3aa: CASSLTQSSYNEQFF
j_gene: TRBJ2-1; v_gene: TRBV5-1; CDR3aa: CASSRSGTSGSDEQFF
j_gene: TRBJ2-7; v_gene: TRBV4-1; CDR3aa: CASSQDGNGRKSHEQYF
j_gene: TRBJ2-3; v_gene: TRBV9; CDR3aa: CASSVGLAVATDTQYF
j_gene: TRBJ2-3; v_gene: TRBV10-3; CDR3aa: CATRTSGIADTQYF
j_gene: TRBJ1-6; v_gene: TRBV5-1; CDR3aa: CASSLAGGSPLHF
j_gene: TRBJ2-1; v_gene: TRBV28; CDR3aa: CASSYNRGQFF
j_gene: TRBJ2-7; v_gene: TRBV4-1; CDR3aa: CASSPRRSGEAYEQYF
j_gene: TRBJ2-1; v_gene: TRBV5-1; CDR3aa: CASSSGTSSNEQFF
j_gene: TRBJ2-1; v_gene: TRBV6-1; CDR3aa: CASRPRTPTYNEQFF
j_gene: TRBJ1-1; v_gene: TRBV4-1; CDR3aa: CASSQADRGRATEAFF
j_gene: TRBJ1-2; v_gene: TRBV7-2; CDR3aa: CASSGPGDTGWYTF
j_gene: TRBJ1-2; v_gene: TRBV4-3; CDR3aa: CASSQDPRGADGYTF
j_gene: TRBJ1-1; v_gene: TRBV5-1; CDR3aa: CASSIGGVNTEAFF
j_gene: TRBJ1-2; v_gene: TRBV19; CDR3aa: CASSRGEANYGYTF
j_gene: TRBJ2-7; v_gene: TRBV6-8; CDR3aa: CARTGSSGEQYF
j_gene: TRBJ1-5; v_gene: TRBV5-6; CDR3aa: CASSHIFDSSNQPQHF
j_gene: TRBJ2-3; v_gene: TRBV5-6; CDR3aa: CASSLELATDTQYF
j_gene: TRBJ1-2; v_gene: TRBV7-9; CDR3aa: CAPSDSSTWGYTF
j_gene: TRBJ1-3; v_gene: TRBV5-1; CDR3aa: CASSLDRAAGNTIYF